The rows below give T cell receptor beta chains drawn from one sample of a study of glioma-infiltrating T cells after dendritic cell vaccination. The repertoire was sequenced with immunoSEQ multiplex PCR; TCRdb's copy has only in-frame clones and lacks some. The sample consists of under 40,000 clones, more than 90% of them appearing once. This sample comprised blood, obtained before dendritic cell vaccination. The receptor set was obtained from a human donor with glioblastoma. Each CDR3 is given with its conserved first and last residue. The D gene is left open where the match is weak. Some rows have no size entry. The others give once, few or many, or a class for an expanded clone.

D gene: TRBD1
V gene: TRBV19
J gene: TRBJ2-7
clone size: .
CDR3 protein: CASSIKGGTGSSYEQYF
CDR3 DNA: TGTGCCAGTAGTATCAAGGGGGGGACAGGGAGCTCCTACGAGCAGTACTTC

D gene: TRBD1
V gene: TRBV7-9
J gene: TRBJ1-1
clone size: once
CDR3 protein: CASTRDSLSEAFF
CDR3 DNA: TGTGCCAGCACCCGGGACAGTCTCTCTGAAGCTTTCTTT

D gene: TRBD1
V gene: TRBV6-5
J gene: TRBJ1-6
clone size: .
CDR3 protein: CASSRTGVESPLHF
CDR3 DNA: TGTGCCAGCAGTAGGACAGGGGTCGAATCCCCCCTCCACTTT

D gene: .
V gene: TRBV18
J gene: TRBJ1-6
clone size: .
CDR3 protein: CASSPADPLANSPLHF
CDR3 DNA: TGTGCCAGCTCACCCGCGGACCCGCTAGCTAATTCACCCCTCCACTTT

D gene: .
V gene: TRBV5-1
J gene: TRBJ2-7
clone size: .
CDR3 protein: CASSLVTDYEQYF
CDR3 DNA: TGCGCCAGCAGCTTGGTAACAGACTACGAGCAGTACTTC

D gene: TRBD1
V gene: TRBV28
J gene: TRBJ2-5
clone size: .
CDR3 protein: CASSSPGGQETQYF
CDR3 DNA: TGTGCCAGCAGTTCCCCAGGGGGCCAAGAGACCCAGTACTTC

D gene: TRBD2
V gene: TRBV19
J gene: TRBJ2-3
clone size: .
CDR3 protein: CASSRQGGGAADTQYF
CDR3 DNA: TGTGCCAGTAGCCGTCAGGGCGGGGGGGCCGCAGATACGCAGTATTTT

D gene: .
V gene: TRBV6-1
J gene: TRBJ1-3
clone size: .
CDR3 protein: CASSEALRSSGNTIYF
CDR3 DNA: TGTGCCAGCAGTGAAGCGCTGAGGAGCTCTGGAAACACCATATATTTT

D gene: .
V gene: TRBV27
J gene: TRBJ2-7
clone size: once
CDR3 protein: CASSPSGYVQQYF
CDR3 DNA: TGTGCCAGCAGTCCCTCGGGGTACGTACAGCAGTACTTC

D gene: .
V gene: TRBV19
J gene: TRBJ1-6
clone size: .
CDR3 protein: CASSIGNNGSPLHF
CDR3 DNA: TGTGCCAGTAGTATCGGGAATAACGGCTCACCCCTCCACTTT

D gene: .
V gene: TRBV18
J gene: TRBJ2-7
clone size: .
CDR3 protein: CASSPLRAYEQYF
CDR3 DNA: TGTGCCAGCTCACCTCTCCGAGCCTACGAGCAGTACTTC